This T cell receptor (beta chain) is from a study of T cell repertoires in cytomegalovirus infection. Across the study: Peptides in the study included HLA-C-restricted and HLA-B-restricted CMV epitopes. Both CMV infection and a matching HLA type were indicated by public TCR beta signatures. General observations from the study: Public TCR beta family frequency separated CMV-and-HLA carriers, including in an independent cohort.

In this sample, this clonotype turned up a few times. Its target is unknown. Each CDR3 protein is one row after TCRdb ran MiXCR on the reads. The table records about 110,000 distinct CDR3 sequences, approximately 45% of them present only once. Per the germline V gene, CDR1 is MNHNS and CDR2 is SASEGT. The CDR3 spans 11 residues. Trimming left V 5 bases short and J 6 bases short, with 6 bases between. This sample comprised CD8+ T cells from cultured PBMCs, obtained from culture after CMV antigen stimulation. V is TRBV6-1 and J is TRBJ2-3; D gene unclear. The source is a human donor in good health (CMV status not recorded). Some clones in this sample may be carry-over from other donors' samples. DNA for the CDR3: TGTGCCAGCAGTCACGCGGATACGCAGTATTTT. Its translation: CASSHADTQYF.